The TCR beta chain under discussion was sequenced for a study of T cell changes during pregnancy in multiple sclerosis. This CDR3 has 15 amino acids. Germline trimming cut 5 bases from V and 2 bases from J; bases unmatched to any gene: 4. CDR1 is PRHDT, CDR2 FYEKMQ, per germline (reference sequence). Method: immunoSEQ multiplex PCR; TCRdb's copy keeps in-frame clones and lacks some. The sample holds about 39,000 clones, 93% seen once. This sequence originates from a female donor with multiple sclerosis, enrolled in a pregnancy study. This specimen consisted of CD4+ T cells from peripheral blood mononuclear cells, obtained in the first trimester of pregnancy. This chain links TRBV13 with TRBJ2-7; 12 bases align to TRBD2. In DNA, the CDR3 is TGTGCCAGCAGCATCAGACTAGCGGGGGCCTACGAGCAGTACTTC. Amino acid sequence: CASSIRLAGAYEQYF.